The 11 T cell receptor beta chains below all came from one sample that was sequenced in a study of blood T cell repertoires in COVID-19. TCRdb keeps only in-frame clones here, not all; method: immunoSEQ multiplex PCR. The sample records about 150,000 clones, 65% to 85% being singletons. The sequencing input was peripheral blood. The source is a woman aged 55-70 years with acute or convalescent COVID-19.

The gene calls are TRBV5-1 and TRBJ2-7, with D hard to call. This CDR3 comprises 11 residues. Germline V lookup: CDR1 SGHRS, CDR2 YFSETQ. V shed 2 bases and J shed 3 bases, with 3 bases lying between them. DNA for the CDR3: TGCGCCAGCAGCTTCCACTACGAGCAGTACTTC. Residues: CASSFHYEQYF.

V and J are TRBV28 and TRBJ2-3; no firm D call. CDR3 size: 15 residues. Per germline, CDR1 MDHEN and CDR2 SYDVKM. Trimming stripped 3 bases from V and 0 bases from J, with 10 bases between. CDR3 residues: CASSFSRPSTDTQYF. CDR3 nucleotides: TGTGCCAGCAGTTTCTCGCGCCCTAGCACAGATACGCAGTATTTT.

This clone has a handful of counts. This chain links TRBV6-5 with TRBJ1-2; 8 bases align to TRBD1. The CDR3 runs 14 residues. Germline CDR1 is MNHEY and CDR2 is SVGAGI. Trimming at V came to 4 bases and at J to 10 bases, leaving 11 bases not matched to a gene. The DNA for the CDR3 is TGTGCCAGCAGTTGGGGGACAGGATCATCCGACTACACCTTC. It codes for CASSWGTGSSDYTF.

The chain uses TRBV4-3 and TRBJ2-7; TRBD2 agrees at 8 bases. CDR3 length: 15 amino acids. Germline CDR1 reads LGHNA; CDR2 reads YSLEER. Trimming cost V 0 bases and J 5 bases; bases outside gene matches: 6. CDR3 sequence (DNA): TGCGCCAGCAGCCAAGATTCGGGGGGGCTCGACGAGCAGTACTTC. It yields the protein CASSQDSGGLDEQYF.

The DNA for the CDR3 is TGTGCCAGCAGCGTAACAGGGGGTGGAAACACCATATATTTT. Encoded protein: CASSVTGGGNTIYF. V gene TRBV9 combines with J gene TRBJ1-3; 8 bases are shared with TRBD1. The CDR3 contains 14 residues. With 1 base clipped from V and 3 bases from J, the junction kept 0 bases outside the gene matches. Germline CDR1 is SGDLS and CDR2 is YYNGEE.

This chain uses TRBV5-4 with TRBJ1-1; D gene ambiguous. The V and J ends lost 4 bases and 3 bases respectively, with 13 bases between them. The CDR3 has 14 amino acids. The germline V gene encodes CDR1 SGHNT and CDR2 YYREEE (reference sequence). The CDR3 protein is CASSPGLGYTEAFF. CDR3 nucleotides: TGTGCCAGCAGCCCAGGACTGGGATACACTGAAGCTTTCTTT.

This chain joins TRBV11-2 and TRBJ2-7; perhaps TRBD1 as D (5 bases). V dropped 1 base and J dropped 3 bases, with 13 bases sitting between them. The CDR3 contains 15 residues. Germline loops: CDR1 SGHAT, CDR2 FQNNGV. CDR3 nucleotides: TGTGCCAGCAGCTTAGGCCCGGACACCTTCTACGAGCAGTACTTC. Amino acids: CASSLGPDTFYEQYF.

This clone has just a few counts. CDR3 amino acids: CASRRGTAVFDEQYF. DNA of the CDR3: TGCGCCAGCCGCAGAGGAACGGCCGTGTTTGACGAGCAGTACTTC. V and J are TRBV5-1 and TRBJ2-7; D remains unclear. Trimming left V 7 bases short and J 5 bases short, with 22 bases between. This CDR3 has 15 amino acids. CDR1 and CDR2 (germline): SGHRS, YFSETQ.

This clone was recorded at least ten times. This chain connects TRBV11-2 to TRBJ2-2; a weak D match, TRBD2 (6 bases). Between the trimmed V and J ends, which lost 3 bases and 5 bases, there was a span of 10 bases. CDR1 is SGHAT, CDR2 FQNNGV, per germline. The CDR3 is 14 amino acids. The CDR3 DNA is TGTGCCAGCAGCTTGATCGGAGGGACCGGGGAGCTGTTTTTT. This translates into CASSLIGGTGELFF.

The J gene is TRBJ2-1, the V gene TRBV15; maybe TRBD2 (7 bases). The V gene lost 2 bases and the J gene lost 2 bases, with 13 bases spanning the gap. The CDR3 runs 16 residues. CDR1 is LNHNV and CDR2 is YYDKDF in the germline V gene (reference sequence). CDR3 in DNA: TGTGCCACCAGCAGACTTAGGGGGGGGACCTACAATGAGCAGTTCTTC. It codes for CATSRLRGGTYNEQFF.

This clone has only a few counts. The J gene is TRBJ1-3, the V gene TRBV7-9; tentative D call: TRBD1 (6 bases). V lost 5 bases and J 0 bases, leaving 11 bases between the germline ends. CDR1 SEHNR and CDR2 FQNEAQ come from the germline V gene (reference sequence). The CDR3 loop spans 15 amino acids. Written as DNA, the CDR3 is TGTGCCAGCAGCGTCAGGGGCCACTCTGGAAACACCATATATTTT. This codes for CASSVRGHSGNTIYF. Variable domain in full (rest from reference TRBV7-9 and TRBJ1-3): DTGVSQNPRHKITKRGQNVTFRCDPISEHNRLYWYRQTLGQGPEFLTYFQNEAQLEKSRLLSDRFSAERPKGSFSTLEIQRTEQGDSAMYLCASSVRGHSGNTIYFGEGSWLTVV.